This T cell receptor (beta chain) was captured in a study of beta chain features in type 1 diabetes. Study-wide results and caveats: The naive, central memory and Treg TCRB repertoires showed an apparent similarity that was greater among patients than among healthy donors.

The study reverse transcribed the entire isolated RNA, so it sequenced expressed TCRB transcripts. Assay used: immunoSEQ multiplex PCR; TCRdb lists only in-frame clones, some missing. The data show under 300,000 clones, roughly 8% seen once. A sort by CD45RO/CCR7/CD25/CD127/CD95/CD27 yielded CD4+ naive, central memory, regulatory and stem cell-like memory cells. Per germline, CDR1 SGHTA and CDR2 FQGNSA. The ends lost 5 bases at V and 2 bases at J; junction bases unmatched: 6. The CDR3 totals 16 residues. As concerns this clone: What it binds is unknown.

The rearrangement uses TRBV7-2 and TRBJ2-3; 11 bases line up with TRBD1. Sequenced material: central memory CD4+ T cells from blood. The origin of this receptor is a woman aged 18 to 35 in good health. CDR3 loop: CASSKGQGAVTDTQYF. The DNA for the CDR3 is TGTGCCAGCAGCAAAGGACAGGGGGCAGTCACAGATACGCAGTATTTT.